Described below is a single T cell receptor beta chain sequence and its context. Original methodology: Reference gene primer amplification gave nucleated cell count estimates. Assay: immunoSEQ multiplex PCR; the TCRdb copy retains only in-frame clones and omits some. Clone size and V and J calls were adopted from that table, with D and trimming inferred from the DNA. The data contain some 76,000 clones, around 91% of them singletons. The data belong to a study of blood T cell repertoires in COVID-19. Study context: The United States, Italy and Spain supplied acute and convalescent COVID-19 samples. The analysed material was cDNA or gDNA that came from T cells, B-cell-depleted T cells, or PBMCs.

V gave up 0 bases and J gave up 4 bases; unmatched junction bases: 6. This CDR3 is built from 16 residues. The germline gives CDR1 SGHVS, CDR2 FNYEAQ. The rearrangement uses TRBV7-6 and TRBJ2-1; 7 positions agree with TRBD2. This receptor was obtained from a human donor in a cohort sampled during active COVID-19. The sample was peripheral blood. The CDR3 loop is CASSLAVGLPYNEQFF. CDR3 DNA: TGTGCCAGCAGCTTAGCAGTGGGACTACCGTACAATGAGCAGTTCTTC.